This T cell receptor (beta chain) was captured by sequencing in a study of shared clonotypes between healthy human individuals. Points from the study as a whole: Relative to memory subsets, naive subsets generally showed larger estimated richness. Deeper or shallower sequencing was expected to change how clonotypes are shared among donors.

The data were produced by immunoSEQ multiplex PCR, yet TCRdb's version contains in-frame clones alone and is incomplete. The sample contains about 980,000 clones, approximately 80% of which appear only once. Turning to this clone: The antigen remains unidentified.

V shed 0 bases and J 6 bases; nucleotides not matched to a gene: 19. In germline, CDR1 is KGHSH, CDR2 LQKENI. The length of the CDR3 is 20 residues. Donors were healthy HIV-negative adults without recently reported acute infections or vaccinations. The chain has TRBV18 and TRBJ2-1; 8 nucleotides line up with TRBD2. The TCR was taken from a man between 18 and 29 years old in good health. Sequencing was carried out using memory CD4+ T cells sorted from blood. Subset: CD45RA-negative fraction. CDR3 protein: CASSPPPRLGREGLVNEQFF. In DNA form, the CDR3 reads TGTGCCAGCTCACCACCTCCACGACTAGGACGGGAGGGCCTAGTCAATGAGCAGTTCTTC.